This T cell receptor beta chain was found in a study of Graves' ophthalmopathy and Graves' hyperthyroidism. Turning to the study itself: Peripheral blood sampling occurred at initial diagnosis, before any treatment.

The CDR3 spans 17 residues. The trim removed 2 bases at V and 0 bases at J, leaving 6 bases unmatched. Germline values: CDR1 LGHNA, CDR2 YNFKEQ. Amplified TCR beta CDR3 regions were obtained using RNA transcripts as template. In the first round, RT-PCR was carried out with HTBI primers, and a multiplex PCR formed the second round. TCRdb fed the multiplex PCR reads into MiXCR, producing one record per CDR3 protein. The sample yields hundreds of thousands of distinct CDR3 sequences, approximately 22% seen once. This clonotype was counted at least ten times. As the starting material, roughly 10 ml of fresh peripheral blood yielded the PBMCs.

The genes are TRBV4-2 and TRBJ2-7, with 11 bases identical to TRBD2. This TCR came from a woman aged 18-29 years with stable Graves' hyperthyroidism. Some clones in this sample may be carry-over from other donors' samples. Sequenced input: peripheral blood. The CDR3 region is CASSQWASGGHSYEQYF. The CDR3 DNA reads as TGTGCCAGCAGCCAATGGGCTAGCGGGGGGCACTCCTACGAGCAGTACTTC.